This passage covers 5 T cell receptor beta chains from one sample sequenced in a study of T cell repertoires in cytomegalovirus infection (dated by TCRdb to about 2019). The reads were generated on an Illumina HiSeq 1500. TCRdb ran its own pipeline on the public reads, namely fastp trimming at Q25 and MiXCR clone calling, and kept in-frame beta chains. Each entry is one CDR3 protein sequence, shown with its most common DNA and genes. The sample profile shows about 240,000 distinct CDR3 sequences; approximately 13% of them were found once. 1.5% to 2% of the sample rests with the top ten. The material sequenced was PBMCs. The receptors come from a human donor in good health (CMV status not recorded). Some clones in this sample may be carry-over from other donors' samples.

This clonotype showed up many times. J is TRBJ2-2 and V is TRBV7-2; 7 nucleotides match TRBD2. The CDR3 loop spans 16 amino acids. After removal of 1 base from V and 5 bases from J, the junction contained 7 bases not matched to a gene. Per the germline V gene, CDR1 is SGHTA and CDR2 is FQGNSA. CDR3 nucleotide sequence: TGTGCCAGCAGCTTAGTTCCGGGGGGTCGAACCGGGGAGCTGTTTTTT. This sequence encodes CASSLVPGGRTGELFF.

Concerning this clonotype: One base away lies a much larger clone, so this may be a sequencing read error. V and J are TRBV14 and TRBJ2-7, with D possibly being TRBD1 or TRBD2 (5 bases each). Looked up from germline, CDR1 is SGHDN and CDR2 is FVKESK. Trimming removed 0 bases at V and 1 base at J, with 10 bases between. The CDR3 sequence is 15 residues long. Here the CDR3 reads CASSQDVGESYEQYF. DNA of the CDR3: TGTGCCAGCAGCCAAGATGTAGGGGAGTCCTACGAGCAGTACTTC. The whole variable domain, remainder taken from reference TRBV14 and TRBJ2-7, is EAGVTQFPSHSVIEKGQTVTLRCDPISGHDNLYWYRRVMGKEIKFLLHFVKESKQDESGMPNNRFLAERTGGTYSTLKVQPAELEDSGVYFCASSQDVGESYEQYFGPGTRLTVT.

The V call is TRBV20-1, the J call TRBJ2-2; no firm D call. V lost 8 bases and J 0 bases, leaving 13 bases between the germline ends. Germline CDR1 is DFQATT and CDR2 is SNEGSKA (reference sequence). The CDR3 is made up of 14 amino acids. CDR3 sequence reads: CSTPGNANTGELFF. In nucleotides, the CDR3 is TGCAGTACTCCTGGCAATGCGAACACCGGGGAGCTGTTTTTT.

In nucleotides, the CDR3 is TGTGCCAGCTGGACGGAGACTGGGGGAGCTTTCTTT. Its translation: CASWTETGGAFF. The chain joins TRBV28 to TRBJ1-1; D perhaps matches TRBD1 (5 bases). The V end was cut by 8 bases, the J end by 10 bases, with 17 bases between. This CDR3 contains 12 residues. Germline assignment: CDR1 MDHEN and CDR2 SYDVKM.

This clonotype was counted between two and nine times. The genes are TRBV12-3 or TRBV12-4 and TRBJ1-3; no reliable D call. This CDR3 comprises 14 residues. V shed 3 bases and J shed 0 bases, with 6 bases lying between them. The CDR3 DNA reads as TGTGCCAGCAGTTTCGACGACTCTGGAAACACCATATATTTT. This gives the protein CASSFDDSGNTIYF.